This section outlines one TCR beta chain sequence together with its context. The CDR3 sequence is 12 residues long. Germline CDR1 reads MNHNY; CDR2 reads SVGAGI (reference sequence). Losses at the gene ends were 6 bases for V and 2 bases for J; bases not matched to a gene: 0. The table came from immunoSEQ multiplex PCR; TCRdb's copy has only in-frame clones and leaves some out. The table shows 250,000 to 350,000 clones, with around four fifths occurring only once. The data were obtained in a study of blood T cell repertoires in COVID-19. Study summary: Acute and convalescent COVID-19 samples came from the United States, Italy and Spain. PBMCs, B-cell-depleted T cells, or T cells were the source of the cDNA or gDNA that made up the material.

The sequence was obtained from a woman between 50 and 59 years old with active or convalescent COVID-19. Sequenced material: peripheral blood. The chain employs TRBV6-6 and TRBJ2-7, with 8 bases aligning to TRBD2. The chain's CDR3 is CASRRGAYEQYF. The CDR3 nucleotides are TGTGCCAGCAGGCGGGGGGCCTACGAGCAGTACTTC.